The present T cell receptor (beta chain) was sequenced within a study of shared clonotypes between healthy human individuals. Background on the study: Participating donors consisted of two women and a few men aged 18 to 49. General study results and limits: The small donor group covered limited genetic and exposure diversity. Generation probability values for non-shared clonotypes were lower than those for clonotypes shared by all four donors.

CDR1 and CDR2 from the germline V gene are MNHEY and SVGAGI. The CDR3 covers 14 residues. The V segment lost 7 bases and the J segment 4 bases; nucleotides outside the gene matches: 9. The repertoire was sequenced with immunoSEQ multiplex PCR; TCRdb's copy has only in-frame clones and lacks some. Among a few million clones listed, around 94% were seen once. As to this clone: Its antigen is undetermined. The sample has other DNA sequences that encode this CDR3 too.

The sequenced sample was naive CD4+ T cells sorted from blood. Subset given: CD45RA+ positively selected. The receptor's source is a young man in good health. The chain joins TRBV6-5 to TRBJ1-1, with 7 bases matching TRBD1. For the CDR3, the DNA is TGTGCCAGCATTAAACCAGGACAGGCCACTGAAGCTTTCTTT. It yields the protein CASIKPGQATEAFF.